One sample yielded the 7 T cell receptor beta chains listed below, sequenced in a study of molecular identifiers for immune sequencing clone quantification. TCRdb processed the PCR reads anew with MiXCR; each CDR3 protein has one entry. The repertoire holds about half a million distinct CDR3 sequences, with roughly 25% as singletons. Sequenced sample: naive CD8+ T cells from blood, with Jurkat cell RNA spiked in. Subset described: FACS-sorted CD8+CD4-CCR7+CD45RA+ naive T cells. Every receptor here comes from a human donor in good health. Some libraries in this study had Jurkat cell RNA spiked in.

This sequence joins TRBV9 and TRBJ2-7, with D possibly being TRBD1 or TRBD2 (6 bases each). Per the germline V gene, CDR1 is SGDLS and CDR2 is YYNGEE. V lost 4 bases, J lost 0 bases, and 14 bases lay in between. The CDR3 contains 15 residues. DNA of the CDR3: TGTGCCAGCAGCCTGGACTGGGGGGCCTCCTACGAGCAGTACTTC. Its protein product is CASSLDWGASYEQYF.

There are a few counts of this clonotype. This rearrangement joins TRBV28 to TRBJ2-3, with D unresolved. This CDR3 region has 13 residues. Per germline, CDR1 MDHEN and CDR2 SYDVKM. Trimming took 4 bases from V and 0 from J, leaving 5 bases between them. The CDR3 region has the DNA TGTGCCAGCAGTTGGTTTAGCACAGATACGCAGTATTTT. Translation: CASSWFSTDTQYF.

This clonotype was observed a handful of times. The rearrangement uses TRBV2 and TRBJ2-5, with D tentatively TRBD2 (5 bases). CDR1 and CDR2 (germline): SNHLY, FYNNEI. The CDR3 contains 14 residues. Trimming shortened V by 6 bases and J by 2 bases, and 13 bases separated the two germline ends. The CDR3 loop reads CASRVFGVQETQYF. The CDR3 coding sequence is TGTGCCAGCAGAGTCTTCGGGGTACAAGAGACCCAGTACTTC.

This clonotype was counted between two and nine times. V and J are TRBV6-1 and TRBJ1-5; D is uncertain. CDR1 is MNHNS and CDR2 is SASEGT in the germline V gene. The CDR3 is 12 residues long. Trimming took 7 bases from V and 7 from J, leaving 11 bases between them. DNA of the CDR3: TGTGCCAGCACCTGGACGGGCCAGCCCCAGCATTTT. It translates to CASTWTGQPQHF.

V gene TRBV7-8 combines with J gene TRBJ2-7, with D perhaps matching TRBD1 (5 bases). Trimming pared 1 base from V and 3 bases from J, leaving 10 bases between. The CDR3 consists of 14 residues. CDR1 and CDR2 from the germline V gene are SGHVS and FQNEAQ. In DNA, the CDR3 is TGTGCCAGCAGCTTAGTAGGCAGGGACTACGAGCAGTACTTC. Amino acids: CASSLVGRDYEQYF. Variable domain in full (rest from reference TRBV7-8 and TRBJ2-7): GAGVSQSPRYKVAKRGQDVALRCDPISGHVSLFWYQQALGQGPEFLTYFQNEAQLDKSGLPSDRFFAERPEGSVSTLKIQRTQQEDSAVYLCASSLVGRDYEQYFGPGTRLTVT.

Notes on this clonotype: One end of the junction does not line up with germline, which may come from a read error. V and J are TRBV29-1 and TRBJ2-3; TRBD2 might be the D (5 bases). Germline CDR1 SQVTM, CDR2 ANQGSEA. CDR3 length: 15 residues. Here the CDR3 DNA reads TGCAGCGTTGAAGATGTAGGGCCTAGCACAGATACGCGGTATTTT. This translates into CSVEDVGPSTDTRYF.

Only a few counts were recorded for this clonotype. The rearrangement uses TRBV10-2 and TRBJ1-3; possibly TRBD1 for D (5 bases). CDR3 length: 12 amino acids. Germline V gene lookup returns CDR1 WSHSY and CDR2 SAAADI. Trimming removed 0 bases at V and 10 bases at J, with 7 bases between. In nucleotides, the CDR3 is TGCGCCAGCAGTGAGTCGACAGCGACCATATATTTT. Translating it yields CASSESTATIYF.